What follows are 6 T cell receptor beta chains derived from one specimen sequenced in a study of Ad26.COV2.S vaccination and SARS-CoV-2 variants. The treatment here: around 19 received Ad26.COV2.S at low or high dose, single or two shots; 5 received placebo; per-sample allocation not given. Sample collection was performed on day 63 after the first vaccine or placebo injection. The repertoire was sequenced with immunoSEQ multiplex PCR; TCRdb's copy has only in-frame clones and lacks some. The sample lists a few hundred thousand clones; around 89% were seen once. The input for sequencing was peripheral blood, taken in a trial of Ad26.COV2.S vaccine versus placebo. These receptors were obtained from a person between 18 and 60 years old who received the Ad26.COV2.S COVID-19 vaccine or a placebo.

This chain connects TRBV28 to TRBJ1-1; D may be TRBD1 (5 bases). The ends were cut back, 2 bases at V and 2 bases at J, with 9 bases in the middle. Germline V gene lookup returns CDR1 MDHEN and CDR2 SYDVKM. The CDR3 runs 14 residues. CDR3 in amino acids: CASSLGGANTEAFF. Here the CDR3 DNA reads TGTGCCAGCAGTTTAGGGGGAGCCAACACTGAAGCTTTCTTT.

The chain has TRBV7-9 and TRBJ1-4; 7 bases align to TRBD1. CDR1 is SEHNR, CDR2 FQNEAQ, per germline (reference sequence). Trimming removed 3 bases from V and 4 bases from J; junction bases left unmatched: 2. CDR3 length: 14 residues. The CDR3 protein is CASSFGDSNEKLFF. The CDR3 coding sequence is TGTGCCAGCAGCTTCGGGGACAGTAATGAAAAACTGTTTTTT.

The gene calls are TRBV5-1 and TRBJ2-1, with TRBD2 matching over 8 bases. CDR1 SGHRS and CDR2 YFSETQ come from the germline V gene. The CDR3 is made up of 15 amino acids. V lost 0 bases to trimming and J lost 6 bases; unmatched junction nucleotides: 5. The CDR3: CASSLVPAGVNEQFF. The CDR3 DNA is TGCGCCAGCAGCTTGGTTCCAGCGGGGGTCAATGAGCAGTTCTTC.

The CDR3 bases are TGTGCCAGCAGGCCATCGAGTTGGGCTAACTATGGCTACACCTTC. Amino acid sequence: CASRPSSWANYGYTF. This chain links TRBV28 with TRBJ1-2, with D uncertain. V lost 6 bases to trimming and J lost 0 bases, with 14 bases between them. CDR3 size: 15 residues. Germline V gene sequence: CDR1 MDHEN, CDR2 SYDVKM.

The rearrangement joins TRBV19 to TRBJ2-7; the D call may be TRBD1 or TRBD2 (5 bases each). V was clipped by 3 bases and J by 12 bases, with 12 bases between them. This CDR3 contains 11 residues. Germline CDR1 LNHDA, CDR2 SQIVND (reference sequence). The CDR3 region has the DNA TGTGCCAGTAGTATTGGGACCCGAAGGTACTTC. It yields the protein CASSIGTRRYF.

The genes are TRBV6-1 and TRBJ1-2; unclear D gene. The CDR3 is 13 amino acids. V was clipped by 1 base and J by 2 bases, with 5 bases between them. Germline CDR1 is MNHNS and CDR2 is SASEGT. CDR3 loop: CASSEGANYGYTF. The CDR3 DNA reads as TGTGCCAGCAGTGAAGGTGCCAACTATGGCTACACCTTC.